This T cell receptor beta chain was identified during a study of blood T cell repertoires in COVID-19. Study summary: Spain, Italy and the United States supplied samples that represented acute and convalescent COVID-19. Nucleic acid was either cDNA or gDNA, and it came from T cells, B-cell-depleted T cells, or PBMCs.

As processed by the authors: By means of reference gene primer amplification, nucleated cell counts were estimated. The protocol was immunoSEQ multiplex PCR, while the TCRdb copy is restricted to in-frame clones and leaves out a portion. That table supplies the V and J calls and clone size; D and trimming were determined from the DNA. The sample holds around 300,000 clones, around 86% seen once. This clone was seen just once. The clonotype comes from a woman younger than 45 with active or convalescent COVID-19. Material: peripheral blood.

CDR3 sequence: CATSDPDRREAFF. The CDR3 DNA follows: TGTGCCACCAGTGACCCCGACAGGCGGGAAGCTTTCTTT. The J gene is TRBJ1-1, the V gene TRBV24-1; D is possibly TRBD1 (6 bases). This CDR3 region has 13 residues. V was clipped by 4 bases and J by 8 bases, with 13 bases between them. Germline V gives CDR1 KGHDR, CDR2 SFDVKD.